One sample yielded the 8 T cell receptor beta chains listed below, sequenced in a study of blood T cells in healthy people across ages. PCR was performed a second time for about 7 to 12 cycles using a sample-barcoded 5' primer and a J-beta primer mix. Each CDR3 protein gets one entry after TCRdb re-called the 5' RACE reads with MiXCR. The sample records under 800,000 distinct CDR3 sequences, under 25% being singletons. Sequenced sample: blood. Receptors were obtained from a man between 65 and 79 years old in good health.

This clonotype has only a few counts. CDR3 loop: CSAVDRGYEQYF. The CDR3 DNA reads as TGCAGTGCTGTGGACAGGGGATACGAGCAGTACTTC. The chain uses TRBV20-1 and TRBJ2-7; 9 bases are shared with TRBD1. CDR3 length: 12 amino acids. V was clipped by 5 bases and J by 4 bases; unmatched bases: 3. Germline CDR1 and CDR2: DFQATT and SNEGSKA (reference sequence).

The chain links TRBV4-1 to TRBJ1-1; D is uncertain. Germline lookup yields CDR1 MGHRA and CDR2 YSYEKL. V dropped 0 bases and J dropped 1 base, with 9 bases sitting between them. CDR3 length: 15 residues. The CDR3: CASSQDWSGNTEAFF. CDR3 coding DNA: TGCGCCAGCAGCCAAGATTGGTCGGGGAACACTGAAGCTTTCTTT.

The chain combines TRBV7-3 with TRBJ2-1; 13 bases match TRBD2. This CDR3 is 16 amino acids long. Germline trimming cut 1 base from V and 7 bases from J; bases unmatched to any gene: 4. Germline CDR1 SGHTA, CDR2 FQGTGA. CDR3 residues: CASSLIRTSGGNEQFF. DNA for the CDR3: TGTGCCAGCAGCTTAATTCGGACTAGCGGGGGAAATGAGCAGTTCTTC.

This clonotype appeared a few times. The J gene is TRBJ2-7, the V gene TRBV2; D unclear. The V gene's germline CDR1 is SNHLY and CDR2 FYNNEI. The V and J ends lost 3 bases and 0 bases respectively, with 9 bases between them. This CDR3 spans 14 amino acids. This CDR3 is CASSDAPGSYEQYF. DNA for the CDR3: TGTGCCAGCAGTGACGCTCCTGGCTCCTACGAGCAGTACTTC.

CDR3 in amino acids: CSVRPGHEQYF. The CDR3 coding sequence is TGCAGCGTTAGACCGGGCCACGAGCAGTACTTC. The chain carries TRBV29-1 and TRBJ2-5; unclear D gene. Gene TRBJ2-7 matches the end of the DNA better, so the J call may be wrong. The CDR3 runs to 11 residues. The V gene's germline CDR1 is SQVTM and CDR2 ANQGSEA.

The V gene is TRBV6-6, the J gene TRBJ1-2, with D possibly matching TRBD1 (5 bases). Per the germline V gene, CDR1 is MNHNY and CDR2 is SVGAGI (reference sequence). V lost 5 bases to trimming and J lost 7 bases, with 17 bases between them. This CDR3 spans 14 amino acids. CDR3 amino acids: CASSTTTGGGGYTF. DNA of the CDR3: TGTGCCAGCAGTACCACAACGGGGGGTGGTGGCTACACCTTC.

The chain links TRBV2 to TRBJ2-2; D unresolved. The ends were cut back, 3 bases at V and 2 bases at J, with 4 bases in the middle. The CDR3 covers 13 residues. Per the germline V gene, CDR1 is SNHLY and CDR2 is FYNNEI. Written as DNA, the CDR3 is TGTGCCAGCAGTGATCAAAACACCGGGGAGCTGTTTTTT. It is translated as CASSDQNTGELFF.

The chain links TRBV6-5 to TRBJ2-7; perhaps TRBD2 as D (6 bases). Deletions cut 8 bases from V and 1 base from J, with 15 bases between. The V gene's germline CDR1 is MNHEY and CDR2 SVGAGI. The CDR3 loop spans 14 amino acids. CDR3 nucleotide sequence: TGTGCCAGCGCTTCTAGCGTCAAGTCCTACGAGCAGTACTTC. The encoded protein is CASASSVKSYEQYF.